This T cell receptor (beta chain) was recorded in a study of T cell repertoires in cytomegalovirus infection. Study at large: Researchers turned to recently identified HLA-C-restricted CMV epitopes as well as well-studied HLA-B-restricted ones. Evidence of both CMV infection and a matching HLA type came from public TCR beta signatures. General observations from the study: CMV carriers with the relevant HLA were identified by cumulative public TCR beta family frequency. Across the ex vivo response, the dominant clonotypes were HLA-C-restricted CMV-specific TCR beta clonotypes.

This CDR3 comprises 16 residues. The V gene's germline CDR1 is MNHNY and CDR2 SVGAGI (reference sequence). V lost 8 bases and J 2 bases, leaving 18 bases between the germline ends. This clonotype was observed a handful of times. Its antigen is unknown. TCRdb passed the reads through MiXCR, listing each CDR3 protein once. This table has approximately 1,000,000 distinct CDR3 sequences, roughly 30% appearing once. The sequence derives from a human donor in good health (CMV status not recorded). Some clones in this sample may be carry-over from other donors' samples. The V call is TRBV6-6, the J call TRBJ2-2; tentative D call: TRBD2 (5 bases). The sequencing here drew on cultured CD8+ T cells from PBMCs, taken from culture after CMV antigen stimulation. Here the CDR3 DNA reads TGTGCCAGCCTCACTCCTTCGGCTAGCAACACCGGGGAGCTGTTTTTT. Translation: CASLTPSASNTGELFF.